The next 16 T cell receptor beta chains were all read from a single sample in a study of T cells in localized non-small cell lung cancer. TCRdb's table, derived via immunoSEQ multiplex PCR, lists solely in-frame clones and lacks some. The sample has about 30,000 clones, about 90% seen once. The input for sequencing was PBMCs, taken before any cancer treatment. Receptor source: a man aged 35 to 69 with stage II lung adenocarcinoma.

The chain employs TRBV11-2 and TRBJ2-3; 7 positions agree with TRBD2. CDR1 is SGHAT and CDR2 is FQNNGV in the germline V gene. Trimming cost V 1 base and J 3 bases; bases outside gene matches: 4. The CDR3 has 15 amino acids. The CDR3 here is CASSLGRGFTDTQYF. Here the CDR3 DNA reads TGTGCCAGCAGCTTAGGGCGGGGGTTTACAGATACGCAGTATTTT.

This rearrangement joins TRBV5-1 to TRBJ1-1, with D perhaps TRBD1 (5 bases). Germline V lookup: CDR1 SGHRS, CDR2 YFSETQ. CDR3 length: 16 residues. V shed 1 base and J shed 1 base, with 14 bases lying between them. Written as DNA, the CDR3 is TGCGCCAGCAGCTTGATCAGGGCACCTGGGAACACTGAAGCTTTCTTT. Its protein is CASSLIRAPGNTEAFF.

This chain connects TRBV19 to TRBJ2-1, with a tentative D call TRBD2 (7 bases). With 8 bases removed from V and 2 bases from J, the gap between germline ends came to 16 bases. The CDR3 contains 15 residues. Per germline, CDR1 LNHDA and CDR2 SQIVND (reference sequence). The CDR3, as DNA: TGTGCCAGTGGAGGGCGGGGGCCACCCTACAATGAGCAGTTCTTC. It yields the protein CASGGRGPPYNEQFF.

This rearrangement joins TRBV28 to TRBJ2-2, with a tentative D call TRBD2 (6 bases). Trimming removed 4 bases at V and 2 bases at J, with 17 bases between. CDR3 length equals 17 residues. Germline V gene sequence: CDR1 MDHEN, CDR2 SYDVKM. In DNA, the CDR3 is TGTGCCAGCAGTTGGGCAGACTTTGGACTAAACACCGGGGAGCTGTTTTTT. This encodes CASSWADFGLNTGELFF.

The gene calls are TRBV28 and TRBJ1-2; D remains unclear. Germline loops: CDR1 MDHEN, CDR2 SYDVKM. The CDR3 loop spans 13 amino acids. V was trimmed by 2 bases and J by 2 bases, leaving 6 bases between them. The CDR3 nucleotides are TGTGCCAGCAGTTTAGAAGGGAACTATGGCTACACCTTC. Amino acids: CASSLEGNYGYTF.

The chain carries TRBV7-9 and TRBJ1-2; D call uncertain. The CDR3 runs to 14 residues. Germline loops: CDR1 SEHNR, CDR2 FQNEAQ (reference sequence). V dropped 3 bases and J dropped 2 bases, with 10 bases sitting between them. CDR3 DNA sequence: TGTGCCAGCAGCTTCACTGACGGAAACTATGGCTACACCTTC. This codes for CASSFTDGNYGYTF.

The chain recombines TRBV9 with TRBJ2-5; D possibly corresponds to TRBD2 (6 bases). V lost 0 bases, J lost 4 bases, and 13 bases lay in between. Germline CDR1 is SGDLS and CDR2 is YYNGEE. The CDR3 runs to 15 residues. CDR3 sequence: CASSVDPTGRETQYF. DNA for the CDR3: TGTGCCAGCAGCGTAGACCCCACCGGGAGAGAGACCCAGTACTTC. Complete variable domain (other parts from reference TRBV9 and TRBJ2-5): DSGVTQTPKHLITATGQRVTLRCSPRSGDLSVYWYQQSLDQGLQFLIQYYNGEERAKGNILERFSAQQFPDLHSELNLSSLELGDSALYFCASSVDPTGRETQYFGPGTRLLVL.

The chain carries TRBV19 and TRBJ1-5, with unresolved D. CDR1 is LNHDA and CDR2 is SQIVND in the germline V gene (reference sequence). V lost 7 bases, J lost 3 bases, and 16 bases lay in between. The CDR3 totals 15 residues. CDR3 nucleotides: TGTGCCAGTACCACTACGGGAGGGTTCAATCAGCCCCAGCATTTT. Translation gives CASTTTGGFNQPQHF.

The chain links TRBV30 to TRBJ2-7; no clear D. Trimming shortened V by 3 bases and J by 3 bases, and 9 bases separated the two germline ends. The CDR3 is 12 amino acids. Germline V gene sequence: CDR1 GTSNPN, CDR2 SVGIG (reference sequence). The CDR3 nucleotides read TGTGCCTGGAGGGCCCCAAACTACGAGCAGTACTTC. Protein sequence: CAWRAPNYEQYF.

The chain uses TRBV6-1 and TRBJ2-7; no definite D call. The V gene's germline CDR1 is MNHNS and CDR2 SASEGT. The CDR3 covers 12 residues. V dropped 1 base and J dropped 3 bases, with 4 bases sitting between them. CDR3 sequence: CASSEEVYEQYF. The CDR3 DNA reads as TGTGCCAGCAGTGAAGAGGTCTACGAGCAGTACTTC.

The chain uses TRBV4-3 and TRBJ1-6; tentatively, D is TRBD1 (5 bases). V was trimmed by 0 bases and J by 5 bases, leaving 11 bases between them. This CDR3 has 16 amino acids. The germline gives CDR1 LGHNA, CDR2 YSLEER. The CDR3 loop reads CASSQDAAGNNSPLHF. The DNA of the CDR3 is TGCGCCAGCAGCCAAGACGCCGCAGGGAATAATTCACCCCTCCACTTT.

The rearrangement uses TRBV30 and TRBJ1-1, with D maybe TRBD1 (6 bases). Germline-derived CDR1 and CDR2 are GTSNPN and SVGIG (reference sequence). Deletions cut 5 bases from V and 7 bases from J, with 23 bases between. The CDR3 has 15 amino acids. DNA for the CDR3: TGTGCCTGGGACCCTAGGGGGGGGGCTGTGATTGAAGCTTTCTTT. This sequence encodes CAWDPRGGAVIEAFF.

The rearrangement uses TRBV27 and TRBJ1-1; D is perhaps TRBD1 (6 bases). Germline V gene lookup returns CDR1 MNHEY and CDR2 SMNVEV (reference sequence). CDR3 length equals 13 residues. The V end was cut by 3 bases, the J end by 1 base, with 6 bases between. The CDR3 reads CASSLGQNTEAFF. The DNA for the CDR3 is TGTGCCAGCAGTTTGGGACAGAACACTGAAGCTTTCTTT.

V usage is TRBV7-9 and J usage is TRBJ2-3; D is perhaps TRBD1 or TRBD2 (5 bases each). The CDR3 runs to 15 residues. Germline assignment: CDR1 SEHNR and CDR2 FQNEAQ (reference sequence). V was trimmed by 1 base and J by 3 bases, leaving 11 bases between them. In DNA form, the CDR3 reads TGTGCCAGCAGCTTAGAGGGGACCGAAACAGATACGCAGTATTTT. Protein product: CASSLEGTETDTQYF.

The chain couples TRBV28 to TRBJ2-1; D gene uncertain. V shed 6 bases and J shed 5 bases, with 20 bases lying between them. Germline V gene lookup returns CDR1 MDHEN and CDR2 SYDVKM. This CDR3 spans 16 amino acids. The CDR3 bases are TGTGCCAGCAGCCGACCATATGGTGGAACGCACAATGAGCAGTTCTTC. Amino acids: CASSRPYGGTHNEQFF.

The CDR3, as DNA: TGTGCCAGCAGCCCAATTCCGGGACAGGGGGGCGATGAGCAGTTCTTC. It yields the protein CASSPIPGQGGDEQFF. The J gene is TRBJ2-1, the V gene TRBV14; 11 nucleotides line up with TRBD1. CDR1 and CDR2 from the germline V gene are SGHDN and FVKESK. V shed 4 bases and J 8 bases; nucleotides not matched to a gene: 10. The CDR3 has 16 amino acids.